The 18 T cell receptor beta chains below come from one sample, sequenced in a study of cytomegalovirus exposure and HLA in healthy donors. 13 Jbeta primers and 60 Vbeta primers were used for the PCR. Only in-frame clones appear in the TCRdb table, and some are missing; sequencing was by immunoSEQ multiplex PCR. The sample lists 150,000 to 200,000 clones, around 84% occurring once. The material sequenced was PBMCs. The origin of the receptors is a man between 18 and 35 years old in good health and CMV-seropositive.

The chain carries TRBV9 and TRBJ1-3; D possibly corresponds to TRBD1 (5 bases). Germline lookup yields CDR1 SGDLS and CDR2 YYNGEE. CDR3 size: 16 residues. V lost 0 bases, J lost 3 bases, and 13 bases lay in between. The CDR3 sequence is CASSVEITGFGNTIYF. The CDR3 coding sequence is TGTGCCAGCAGCGTAGAGATTACAGGTTTTGGAAACACCATATATTTT. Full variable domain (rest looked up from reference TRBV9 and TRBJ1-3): DSGVTQTPKHLITATGQRVTLRCSPRSGDLSVYWYQQSLDQGLQFLIQYYNGEERAKGNILERFSAQQFPDLHSELNLSSLELGDSALYFCASSVEITGFGNTIYFGEGSWLTVV.

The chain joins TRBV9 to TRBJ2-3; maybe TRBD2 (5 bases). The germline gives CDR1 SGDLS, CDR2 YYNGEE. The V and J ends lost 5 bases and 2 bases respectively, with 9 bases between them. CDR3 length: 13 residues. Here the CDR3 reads CASSSRVTDTQYF. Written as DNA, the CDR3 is TGTGCCAGCAGTTCGAGGGTCACAGATACGCAGTATTTT.

CDR3 amino acids: CASSITGTGNREQYF. DNA of the CDR3: TGTGCCAGCAGCATTACCGGGACAGGGAATCGGGAGCAGTACTTC. The chain employs TRBV9 and TRBJ2-7; 9 nucleotides line up with TRBD1. Trimming cost V 4 bases and J 7 bases; bases outside gene matches: 12. The CDR3 contains 15 residues. Looked up from germline, CDR1 is SGDLS and CDR2 is YYNGEE.

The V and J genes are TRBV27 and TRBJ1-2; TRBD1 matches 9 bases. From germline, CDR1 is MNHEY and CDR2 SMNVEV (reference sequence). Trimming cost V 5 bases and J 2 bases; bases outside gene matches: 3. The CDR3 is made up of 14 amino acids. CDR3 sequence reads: CASSTQGANYGYTF. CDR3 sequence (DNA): TGTGCCAGCAGTACACAGGGGGCCAACTATGGCTACACCTTC.

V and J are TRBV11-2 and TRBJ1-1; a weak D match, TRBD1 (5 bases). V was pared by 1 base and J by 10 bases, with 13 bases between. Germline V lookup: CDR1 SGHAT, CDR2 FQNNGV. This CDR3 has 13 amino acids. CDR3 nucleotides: TGTGCCAGCAGCTTAGTGCAGCAGGGTGGAGCTTTCTTT. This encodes CASSLVQQGGAFF.

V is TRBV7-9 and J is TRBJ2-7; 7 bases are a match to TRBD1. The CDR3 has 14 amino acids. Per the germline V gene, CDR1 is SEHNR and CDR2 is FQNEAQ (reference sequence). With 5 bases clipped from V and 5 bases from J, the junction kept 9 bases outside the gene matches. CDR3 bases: TGTGCCAGCAGCGATCGACAGGGCTTCAACGAGCAGTACTTC. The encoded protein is CASSDRQGFNEQYF. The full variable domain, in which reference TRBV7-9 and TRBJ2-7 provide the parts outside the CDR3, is DTGVSQNPRHKITKRGQNVTFRCDPISEHNRLYWYRQTLGQGPEFLTYFQNEAQLEKSRLLSDRFSAERPKGSFSTLEIQRTEQGDSAMYLCASSDRQGFNEQYFGPGTRLTVT.

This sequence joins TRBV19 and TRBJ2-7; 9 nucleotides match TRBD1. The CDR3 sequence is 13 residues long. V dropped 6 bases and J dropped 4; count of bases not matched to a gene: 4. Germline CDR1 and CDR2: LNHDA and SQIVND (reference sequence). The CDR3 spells CASRDRGEYEQYF. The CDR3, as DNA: TGTGCCAGTAGAGACAGGGGGGAGTACGAGCAGTACTTC.

Here the CDR3 DNA reads TGTGCCAGCAGTCGGACAGGGAGCTCCTACAATGAGCAGTTCTTC. Residues: CASSRTGSSYNEQFF. This chain joins TRBV5-4 and TRBJ2-1; TRBD1 matches at 8 bases. V was pared by 5 bases and J by 0 bases, with 4 bases of the junction left unmatched. The CDR3 loop spans 15 amino acids. Germline V gene lookup returns CDR1 SGHNT and CDR2 YYREEE (reference sequence).

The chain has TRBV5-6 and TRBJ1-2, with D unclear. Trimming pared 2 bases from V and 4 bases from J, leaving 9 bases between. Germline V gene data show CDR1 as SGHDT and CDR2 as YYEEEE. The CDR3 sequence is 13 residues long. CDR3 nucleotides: TGTGCCAGCAGCTTTACAGATATCTATGGCTACACCTTC. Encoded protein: CASSFTDIYGYTF.

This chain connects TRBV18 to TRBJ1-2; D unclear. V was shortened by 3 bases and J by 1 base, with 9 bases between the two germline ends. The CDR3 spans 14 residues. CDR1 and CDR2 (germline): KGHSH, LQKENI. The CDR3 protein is CASSPGGNNYGYTF. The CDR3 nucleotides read TGTGCCAGCTCACCCGGCGGGAATAACTATGGCTACACCTTC.

The CDR3 DNA reads as TGTGCCAGCAGCTTAGTAGGCAGGGGGAGCAATCAGCCCCAGCATTTT. Encoded protein: CASSLVGRGSNQPQHF. The rearrangement links TRBV7-9 to TRBJ1-5; 7 nucleotides line up with TRBD1. V gave up 1 base and J gave up 1 base; unmatched junction bases: 4. Germline loops: CDR1 SEHNR, CDR2 FQNEAQ (reference sequence). The CDR3 length is 16 residues.

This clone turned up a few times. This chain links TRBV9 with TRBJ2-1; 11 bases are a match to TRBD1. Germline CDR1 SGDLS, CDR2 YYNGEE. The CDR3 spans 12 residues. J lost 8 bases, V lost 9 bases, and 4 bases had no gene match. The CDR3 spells CATGTGGYEQFF. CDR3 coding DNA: TGTGCCACCGGGACAGGGGGGTATGAGCAGTTCTTC.

DNA for the CDR3: TGTGCCTGCGGACTAGCGGGGGCCCCGGGCACCGGGGAGCTGTTTTTT. Its protein product is CACGLAGAPGTGELFF. The chain couples TRBV2 to TRBJ2-2; the match to TRBD2 covers 13 bases. The CDR3 contains 16 residues. J was trimmed by 4 bases and V by 11 bases; bases with no gene match: 10. Germline V gene data show CDR1 as SNHLY and CDR2 as FYNNEI.

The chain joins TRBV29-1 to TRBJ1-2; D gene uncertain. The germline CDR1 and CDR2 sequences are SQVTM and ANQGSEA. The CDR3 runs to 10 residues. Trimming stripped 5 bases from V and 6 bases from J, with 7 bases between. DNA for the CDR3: TGCAGCGTTCAAGGAGATGGCTACACCTTC. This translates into CSVQGDGYTF.

The CDR3 loop is CASSGTSGGAEETQYF. The CDR3 DNA sequence: TGTGCCAGCTCAGGGACTAGCGGGGGGGCCGAGGAGACCCAGTACTTC. V gene TRBV2 combines with J gene TRBJ2-5, with 16 bases aligning to TRBD2. The CDR3 has 16 residues. Unmatched junction bases numbered 8, after V lost 8 bases and J lost 5 bases. Germline V gene sequence: CDR1 SNHLY, CDR2 FYNNEI.

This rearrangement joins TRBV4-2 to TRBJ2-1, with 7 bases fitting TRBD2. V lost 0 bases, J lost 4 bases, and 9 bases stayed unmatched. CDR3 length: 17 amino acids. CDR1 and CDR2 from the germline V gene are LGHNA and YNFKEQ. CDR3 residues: CASSQDPGGIGYNEQFF. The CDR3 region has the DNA TGTGCCAGCAGCCAAGATCCCGGGGGGATTGGGTACAATGAGCAGTTCTTC.

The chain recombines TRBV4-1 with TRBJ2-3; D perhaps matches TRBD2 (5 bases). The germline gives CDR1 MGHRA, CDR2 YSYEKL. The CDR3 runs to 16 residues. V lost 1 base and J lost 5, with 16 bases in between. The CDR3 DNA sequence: TGCGCCAGCAGCCAAGTACTGCGGGTCCCGCTAGATACGCAGTATTTT. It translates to CASSQVLRVPLDTQYF.

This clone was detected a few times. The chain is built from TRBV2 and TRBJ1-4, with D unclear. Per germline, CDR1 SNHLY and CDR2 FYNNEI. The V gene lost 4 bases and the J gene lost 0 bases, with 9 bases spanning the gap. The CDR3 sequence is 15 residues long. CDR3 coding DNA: TGTGCCAGCAGTGGGTCAGGTGCAACTAATGAAAAACTGTTTTTT. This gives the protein CASSGSGATNEKLFF.